This TCR beta chain is drawn from a study of T cells after yellow fever vaccination. With regard to this clonotype: Its antigen is not known.

Conversion of TCR transcripts into cDNA relied on 5'RACE template switching, which added a universal primer site and UMIs. TCRdb itself ran the 5' RACE reads through MiXCR, one entry per CDR3 protein. Of a few hundred thousand distinct CDR3 sequences detected, 3.6% appear once; the ten largest clones hold about 25%. Study findings and constraints: Abundant bulk-derived clonotypes could contaminate FACS-sorted repertoires. Post-booster repertoires again held most primary-vaccination clones (about 95% CD4, 85% to 90% CD8). Researchers noted that a small share of clonotypes showed up in both CD4 and CD8 compartments.

The source is a man younger than 30 who received the YFV17D yellow fever vaccine. This material consisted of PBMCs, taken on the day of the yellow fever booster vaccination.

The CDR3 here is CASSSDRLVETQYF. As DNA, the CDR3 is TGTGCCAGCAGCTCGGACAGACTAGTGGAGACCCAGTACTTC. V gene TRBV7-2 combines with J gene TRBJ2-5, with D perhaps matching TRBD1 or TRBD2 (6 bases each). V lost 4 bases and J lost 5, with 14 bases in between. The germline gives CDR1 SGHTA, CDR2 FQGNSA. The CDR3 is 14 amino acids.